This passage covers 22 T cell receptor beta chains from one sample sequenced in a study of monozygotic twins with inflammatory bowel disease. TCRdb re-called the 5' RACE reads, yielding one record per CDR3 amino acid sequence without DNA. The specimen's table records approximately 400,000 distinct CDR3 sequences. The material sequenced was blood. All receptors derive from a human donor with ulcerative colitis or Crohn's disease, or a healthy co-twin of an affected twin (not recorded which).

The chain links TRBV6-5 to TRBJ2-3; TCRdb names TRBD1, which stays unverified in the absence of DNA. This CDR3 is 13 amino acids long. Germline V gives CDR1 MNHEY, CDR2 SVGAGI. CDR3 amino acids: CASSLGASDTQYF.

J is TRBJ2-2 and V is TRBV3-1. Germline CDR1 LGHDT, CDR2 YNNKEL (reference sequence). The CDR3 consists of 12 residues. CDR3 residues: CASSQPSGELFF.

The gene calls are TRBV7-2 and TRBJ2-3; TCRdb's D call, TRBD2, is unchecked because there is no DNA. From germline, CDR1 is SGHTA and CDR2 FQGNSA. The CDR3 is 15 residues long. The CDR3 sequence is CASSSPRAGPDTQYF. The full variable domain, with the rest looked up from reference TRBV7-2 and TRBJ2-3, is GAGVSQSPSNKVTEKGKDVELRCDPISGHTALYWYRQSLGQGLEFLIYFQGNSAPDKSGLPSDRFSAERTGGSVSTLTIQRTQQEDSAVYLCASSSPRAGPDTQYFGPGTRLTVL.

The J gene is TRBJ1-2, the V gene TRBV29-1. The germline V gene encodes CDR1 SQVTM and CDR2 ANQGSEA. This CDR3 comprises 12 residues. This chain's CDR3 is CSVEVQWYGYTF.

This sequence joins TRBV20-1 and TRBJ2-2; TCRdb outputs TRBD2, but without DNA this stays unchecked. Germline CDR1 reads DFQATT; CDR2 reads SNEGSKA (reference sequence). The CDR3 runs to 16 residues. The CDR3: CSASQTSGGATGELFF.

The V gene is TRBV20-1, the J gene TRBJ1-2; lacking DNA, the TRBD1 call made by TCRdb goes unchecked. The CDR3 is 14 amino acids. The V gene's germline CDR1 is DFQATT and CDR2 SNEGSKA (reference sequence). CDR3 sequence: CSAIQGTELSGYTF.

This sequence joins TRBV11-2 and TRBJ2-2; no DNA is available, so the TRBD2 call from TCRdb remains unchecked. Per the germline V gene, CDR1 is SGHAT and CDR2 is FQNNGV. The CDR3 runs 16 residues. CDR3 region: CASSFASGSNTGELFF.

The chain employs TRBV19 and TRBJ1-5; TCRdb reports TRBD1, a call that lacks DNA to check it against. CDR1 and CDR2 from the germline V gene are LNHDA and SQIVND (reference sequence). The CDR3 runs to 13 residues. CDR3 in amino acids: CAISGGVRQPQHF.

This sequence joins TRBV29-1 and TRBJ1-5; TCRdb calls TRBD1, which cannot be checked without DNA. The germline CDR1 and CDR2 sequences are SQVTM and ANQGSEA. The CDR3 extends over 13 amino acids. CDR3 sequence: CSVRTDQAQPQHF.

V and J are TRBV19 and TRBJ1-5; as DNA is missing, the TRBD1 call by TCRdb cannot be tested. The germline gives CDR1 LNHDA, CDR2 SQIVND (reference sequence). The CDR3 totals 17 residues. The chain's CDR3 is CASSIGYQGQVNWPQHF.

CDR3 sequence reads: CASSQEMDLSYEQYF. The V gene is TRBV3-1, the J gene TRBJ2-7; the TRBD2 assignment by TCRdb is unverifiable without DNA. Germline loops: CDR1 LGHDT, CDR2 YNNKEL (reference sequence). The CDR3 covers 15 residues.

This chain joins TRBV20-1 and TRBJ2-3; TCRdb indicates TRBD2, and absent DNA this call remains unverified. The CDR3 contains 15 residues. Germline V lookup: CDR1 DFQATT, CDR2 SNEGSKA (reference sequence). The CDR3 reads CSAGRGGPASDTQYF.

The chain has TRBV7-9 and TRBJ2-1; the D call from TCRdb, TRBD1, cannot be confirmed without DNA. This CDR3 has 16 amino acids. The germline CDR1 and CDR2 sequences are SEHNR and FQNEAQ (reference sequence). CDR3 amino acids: CASSHGNRGPYNEQFF.

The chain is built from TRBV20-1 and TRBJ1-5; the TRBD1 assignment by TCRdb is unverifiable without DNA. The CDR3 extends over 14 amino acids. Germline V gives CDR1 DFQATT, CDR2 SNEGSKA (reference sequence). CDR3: CSAGRGDSNQPQHF.

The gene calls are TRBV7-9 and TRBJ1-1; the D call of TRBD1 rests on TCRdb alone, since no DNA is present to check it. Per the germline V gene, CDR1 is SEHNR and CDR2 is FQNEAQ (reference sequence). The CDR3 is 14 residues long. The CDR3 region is CASSLGQAGAEAFF.

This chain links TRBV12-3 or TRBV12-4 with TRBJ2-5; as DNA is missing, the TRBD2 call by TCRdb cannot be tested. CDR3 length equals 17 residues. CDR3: CASSLGGAGGPGETQYF.

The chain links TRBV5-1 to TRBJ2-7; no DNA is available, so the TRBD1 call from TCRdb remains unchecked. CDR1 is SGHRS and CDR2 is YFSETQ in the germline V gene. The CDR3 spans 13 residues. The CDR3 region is CASSFLSGGEQYF.

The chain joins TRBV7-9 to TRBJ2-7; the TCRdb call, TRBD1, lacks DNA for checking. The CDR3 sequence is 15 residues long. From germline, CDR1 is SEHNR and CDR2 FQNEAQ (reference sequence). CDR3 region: CASSLATGVIYEQYF. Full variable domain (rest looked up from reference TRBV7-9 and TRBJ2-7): DTGVSQNPRHKITKRGQNVTFRCDPISEHNRLYWYRQTLGQGPEFLTYFQNEAQLEKSRLLSDRFSAERPKGSFSTLEIQRTEQGDSAMYLCASSLATGVIYEQYFGPGTRLTVT.

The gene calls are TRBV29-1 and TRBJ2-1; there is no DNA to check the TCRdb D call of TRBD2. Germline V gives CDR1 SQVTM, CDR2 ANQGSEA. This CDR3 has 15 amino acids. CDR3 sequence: CSVPVAASSYNEQFF.

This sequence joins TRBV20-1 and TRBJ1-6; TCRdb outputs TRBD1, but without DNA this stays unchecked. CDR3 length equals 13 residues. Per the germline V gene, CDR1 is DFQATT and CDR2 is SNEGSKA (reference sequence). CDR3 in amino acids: CSARVGADSPLHF.

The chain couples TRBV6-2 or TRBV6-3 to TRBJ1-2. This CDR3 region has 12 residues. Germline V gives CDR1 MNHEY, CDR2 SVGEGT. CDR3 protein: CASTDVNYGYTF.

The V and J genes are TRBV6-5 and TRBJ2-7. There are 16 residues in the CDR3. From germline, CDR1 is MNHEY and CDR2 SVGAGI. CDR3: CASSYRPITSVSEQYF.